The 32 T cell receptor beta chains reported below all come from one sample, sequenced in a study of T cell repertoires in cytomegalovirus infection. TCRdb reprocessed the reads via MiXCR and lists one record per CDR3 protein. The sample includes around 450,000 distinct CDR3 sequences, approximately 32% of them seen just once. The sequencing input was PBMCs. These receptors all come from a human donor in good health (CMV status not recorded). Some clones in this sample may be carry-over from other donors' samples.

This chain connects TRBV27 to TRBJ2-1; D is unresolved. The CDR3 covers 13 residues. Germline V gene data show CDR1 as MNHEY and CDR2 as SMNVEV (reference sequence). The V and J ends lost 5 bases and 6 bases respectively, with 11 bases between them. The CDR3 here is CASSPMPSNEQFF. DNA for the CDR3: TGTGCCAGCAGTCCAATGCCTAGCAATGAGCAGTTCTTC.

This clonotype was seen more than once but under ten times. The CDR3 here is CASSLRSPRNGYTF. The CDR3, as DNA: TGTGCCAGCAGCTTAAGGAGCCCCCGAAATGGCTACACCTTC. The rearrangement uses TRBV28 and TRBJ1-2, with D uncertain. The CDR3 covers 14 residues. Germline CDR1 MDHEN, CDR2 SYDVKM. The germline V and J ends were trimmed by 6 bases and 6 bases, with 17 bases remaining between them.

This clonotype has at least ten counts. DNA for the CDR3: TGTGCCAGCAGCTCACTGACCGCTAGCACAGATACGCAGTATTTT. It translates to CASSSLTASTDTQYF. The chain is built from TRBV5-4 and TRBJ2-3, with D uncertain. This CDR3 is built from 15 residues. The V and J ends lost 3 bases and 0 bases respectively, with 11 bases between them. Germline values: CDR1 SGHNT, CDR2 YYREEE (reference sequence).

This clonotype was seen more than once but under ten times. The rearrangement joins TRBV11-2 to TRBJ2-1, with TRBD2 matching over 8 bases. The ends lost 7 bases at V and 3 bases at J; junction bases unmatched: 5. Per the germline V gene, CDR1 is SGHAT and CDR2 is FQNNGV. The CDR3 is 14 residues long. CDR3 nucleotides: TGTGCCAGCAACGGGGGGGGCCTCTACAATGAGCAGTTCTTC. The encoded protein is CASNGGGLYNEQFF.

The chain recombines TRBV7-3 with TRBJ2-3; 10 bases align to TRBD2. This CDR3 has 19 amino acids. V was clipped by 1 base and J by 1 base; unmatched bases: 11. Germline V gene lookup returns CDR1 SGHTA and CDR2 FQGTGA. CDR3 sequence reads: CASSLIGTSVGDCTDTQYF. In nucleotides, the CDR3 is TGTGCCAGCAGCTTAATAGGGACTAGCGTGGGTGATTGCACAGATACGCAGTATTTT. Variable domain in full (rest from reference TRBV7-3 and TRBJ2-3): GAGVSQTPSNKVTEKGKYVELRCDPISGHTALYWYRQSLGQGPEFLIYFQGTGAADDSGLPNDRFFAVRPEGSVSTLKIQRTERGDSAVYLCASSLIGTSVGDCTDTQYFGPGTRLTVL.

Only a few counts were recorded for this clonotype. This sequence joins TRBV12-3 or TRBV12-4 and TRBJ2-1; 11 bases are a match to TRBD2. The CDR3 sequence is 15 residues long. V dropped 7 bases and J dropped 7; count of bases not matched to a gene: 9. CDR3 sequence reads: CASTWASGGMNEQFF. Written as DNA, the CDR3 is TGTGCCAGCACCTGGGCTAGCGGGGGGATGAATGAGCAGTTCTTC.

CDR3 in amino acids: CASSQMGGVSTDTQYF. DNA of the CDR3: TGTGCCAGCAGCCAGATGGGGGGGGTTAGCACAGATACGCAGTATTTT. The chain combines TRBV5-4 with TRBJ2-3, with 7 bases lining up with TRBD2. Germline V gene sequence: CDR1 SGHNT, CDR2 YYREEE (reference sequence). Trimming removed 4 bases from V and 0 bases from J; junction bases left unmatched: 8. This CDR3 is 16 amino acids long. Full variable domain (outside the CDR3, taken from reference TRBV5-4 and TRBJ2-3): ETGVTQSPTHLIKTRGQQVTLRCSSQSGHNTVSWYQQALGQGPQFIFQYYREEENGRGNFPPRFSGLQFPNYSSELNVNALELDDSALYLCASSQMGGVSTDTQYFGPGTRLTVL.

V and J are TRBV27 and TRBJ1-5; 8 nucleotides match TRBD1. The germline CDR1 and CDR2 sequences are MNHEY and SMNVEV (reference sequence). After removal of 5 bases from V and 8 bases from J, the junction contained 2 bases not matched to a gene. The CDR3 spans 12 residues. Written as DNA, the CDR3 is TGTGCCAGCAGTGAGACAGGGGAGCCCCAGCATTTT. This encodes CASSETGEPQHF.

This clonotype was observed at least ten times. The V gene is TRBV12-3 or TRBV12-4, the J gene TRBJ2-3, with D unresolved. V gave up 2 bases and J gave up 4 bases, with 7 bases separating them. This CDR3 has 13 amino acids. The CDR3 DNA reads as TGTGCCAGCAGTTTAAGGGATGCAGATACGCAGTATTTT. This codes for CASSLRDADTQYF.

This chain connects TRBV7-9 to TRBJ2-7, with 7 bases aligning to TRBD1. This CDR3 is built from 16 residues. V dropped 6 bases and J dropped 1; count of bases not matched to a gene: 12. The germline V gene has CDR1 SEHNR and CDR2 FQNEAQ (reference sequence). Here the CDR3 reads CASRSGQVPISYEQYF. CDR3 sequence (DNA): TGTGCCAGCAGATCCGGACAGGTCCCTATTTCCTACGAGCAGTACTTC.

CDR3 sequence reads: CASSLEWSGYFHEQYF. CDR3 DNA: TGTGCCAGCAGCTTAGAATGGTCAGGGTATTTCCACGAGCAGTACTTC. V gene TRBV7-2 combines with J gene TRBJ2-7; perhaps TRBD1 as D (5 bases). The CDR3 length is 16 residues. Germline CDR1 reads SGHTA; CDR2 reads FQGNSA. Deletions cut 1 base from V and 5 bases from J, with 18 bases between.

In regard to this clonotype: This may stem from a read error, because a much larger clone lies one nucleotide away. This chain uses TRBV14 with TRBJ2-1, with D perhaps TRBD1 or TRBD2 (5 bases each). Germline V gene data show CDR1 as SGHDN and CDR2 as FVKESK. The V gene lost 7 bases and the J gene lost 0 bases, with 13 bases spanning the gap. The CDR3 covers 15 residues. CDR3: CASIYGASSYNEQFF. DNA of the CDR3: TGTGCCAGCATCTACGGGGCGAGCTCCTACAATGAGCAGTTCTTC. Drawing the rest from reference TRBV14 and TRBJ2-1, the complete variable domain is EAGVTQFPSHSVIEKGQTVTLRCDPISGHDNLYWYRRVMGKEIKFLLHFVKESKQDESGMPNNRFLAERTGGTYSTLKVQPAELEDSGVYFCASIYGASSYNEQFFGPGTRLTVL.

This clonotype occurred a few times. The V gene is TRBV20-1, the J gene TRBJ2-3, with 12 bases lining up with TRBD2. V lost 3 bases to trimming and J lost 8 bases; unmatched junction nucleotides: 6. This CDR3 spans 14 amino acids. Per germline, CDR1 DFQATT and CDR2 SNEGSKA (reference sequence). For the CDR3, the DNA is TGCAGTGCTAGGCCTAGCGGGGGGGCCTTTACGCAGTATTTT. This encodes CSARPSGGAFTQYF.

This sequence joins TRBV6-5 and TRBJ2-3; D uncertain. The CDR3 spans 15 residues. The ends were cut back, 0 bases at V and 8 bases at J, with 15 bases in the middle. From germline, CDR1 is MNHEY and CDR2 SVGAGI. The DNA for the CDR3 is TGTGCCAGCAGTTACTCTCTTGCATCCCCTGGTACGCAGTATTTT. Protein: CASSYSLASPGTQYF.

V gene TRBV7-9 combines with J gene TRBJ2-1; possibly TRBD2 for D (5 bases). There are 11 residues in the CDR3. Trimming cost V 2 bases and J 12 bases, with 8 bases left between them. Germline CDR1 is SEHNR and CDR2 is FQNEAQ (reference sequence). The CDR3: CASSLNGVQFF. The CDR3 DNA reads TGTGCCAGCAGCTTAAACGGGGTGCAGTTCTTC.

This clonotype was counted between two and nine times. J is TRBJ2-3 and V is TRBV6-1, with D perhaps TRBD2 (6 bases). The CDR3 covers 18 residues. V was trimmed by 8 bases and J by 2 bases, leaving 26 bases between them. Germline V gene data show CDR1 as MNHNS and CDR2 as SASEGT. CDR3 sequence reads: CASRSGFRLSGNTDTQYF. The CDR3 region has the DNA TGTGCCAGCCGTAGCGGTTTTCGTCTTTCTGGAAACACAGATACGCAGTATTTT.

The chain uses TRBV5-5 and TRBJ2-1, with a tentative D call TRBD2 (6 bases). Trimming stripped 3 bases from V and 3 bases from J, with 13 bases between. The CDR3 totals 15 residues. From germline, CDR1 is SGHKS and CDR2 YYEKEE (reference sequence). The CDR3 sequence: CASSWRGEDYNEQFF. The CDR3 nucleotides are TGTGCCAGCAGCTGGAGGGGAGAGGACTACAATGAGCAGTTCTTC.

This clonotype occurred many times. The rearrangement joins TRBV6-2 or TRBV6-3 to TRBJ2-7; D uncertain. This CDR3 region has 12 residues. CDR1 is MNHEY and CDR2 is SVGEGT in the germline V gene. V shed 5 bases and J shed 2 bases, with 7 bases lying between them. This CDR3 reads CASSPQAYEQYF. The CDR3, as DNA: TGTGCCAGCAGTCCCCAGGCCTACGAGCAGTACTTC.

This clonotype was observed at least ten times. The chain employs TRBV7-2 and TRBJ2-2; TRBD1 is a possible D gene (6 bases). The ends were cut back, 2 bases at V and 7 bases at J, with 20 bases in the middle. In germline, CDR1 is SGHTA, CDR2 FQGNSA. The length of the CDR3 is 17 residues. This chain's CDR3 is CASSLNGPGQTGGELFF. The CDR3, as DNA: TGTGCCAGCAGCTTAAACGGGCCCGGACAGACGGGCGGGGAGCTGTTTTTT.

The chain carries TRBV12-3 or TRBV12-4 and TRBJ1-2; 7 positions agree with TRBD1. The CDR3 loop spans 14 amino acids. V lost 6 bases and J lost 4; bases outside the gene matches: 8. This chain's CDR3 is CASSQWGDSYGYTF. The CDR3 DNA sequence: TGTGCCAGCAGCCAGTGGGGGGACAGCTATGGCTACACCTTC.

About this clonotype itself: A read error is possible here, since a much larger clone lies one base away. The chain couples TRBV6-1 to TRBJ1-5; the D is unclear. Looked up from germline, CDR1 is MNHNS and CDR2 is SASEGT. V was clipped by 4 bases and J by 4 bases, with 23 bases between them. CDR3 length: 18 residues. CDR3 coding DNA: TGTGCCAGCAGTGGGTGGACTCCCCCACTCGTTCGAAATCAGCCCCAGCATTTT. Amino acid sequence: CASSGWTPPLVRNQPQHF.

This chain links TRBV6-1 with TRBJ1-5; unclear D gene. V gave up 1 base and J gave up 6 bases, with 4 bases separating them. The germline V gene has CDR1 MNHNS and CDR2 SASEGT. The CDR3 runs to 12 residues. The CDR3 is CASSEVFQPQHF. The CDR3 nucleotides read TGTGCCAGCAGTGAAGTTTTTCAGCCCCAGCATTTT.

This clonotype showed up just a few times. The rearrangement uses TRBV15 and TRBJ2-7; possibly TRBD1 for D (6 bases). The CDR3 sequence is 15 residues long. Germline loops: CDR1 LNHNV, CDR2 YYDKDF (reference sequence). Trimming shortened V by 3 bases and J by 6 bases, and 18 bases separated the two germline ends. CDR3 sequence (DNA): TGTGCCACCAGCAGGGGACACAGGGCGAAGAGCGAGCAGTACTTC. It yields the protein CATSRGHRAKSEQYF.

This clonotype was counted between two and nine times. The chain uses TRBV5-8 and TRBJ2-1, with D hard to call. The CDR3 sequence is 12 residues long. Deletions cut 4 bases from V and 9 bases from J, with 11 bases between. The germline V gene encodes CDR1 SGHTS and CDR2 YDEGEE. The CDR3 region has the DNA TGTGCCAGCAGCCGTCGACTGCCTGAGCAGTTCTTC. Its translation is CASSRRLPEQFF.

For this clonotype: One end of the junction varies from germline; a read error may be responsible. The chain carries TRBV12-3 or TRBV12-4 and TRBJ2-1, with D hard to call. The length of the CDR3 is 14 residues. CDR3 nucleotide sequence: TGTGCCAACAGTGTGCGATTGGAGTACAATGAGCAGTTCTTC. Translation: CANSVRLEYNEQFF.

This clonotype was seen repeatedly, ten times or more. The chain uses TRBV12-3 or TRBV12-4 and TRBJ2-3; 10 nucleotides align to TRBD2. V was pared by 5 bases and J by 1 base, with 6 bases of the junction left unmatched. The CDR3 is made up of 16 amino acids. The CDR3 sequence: CASSGRGTSGTDTQYF. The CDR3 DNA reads TGTGCCAGCAGTGGGAGGGGGACTAGCGGCACAGATACGCAGTATTTT.

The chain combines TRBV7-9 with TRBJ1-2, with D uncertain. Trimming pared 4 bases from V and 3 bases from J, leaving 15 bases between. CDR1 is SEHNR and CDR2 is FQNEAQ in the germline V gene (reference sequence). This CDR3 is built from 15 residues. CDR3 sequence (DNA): TGTGCCAGCAGCTCGGACCAGTGGGTCTACTATGGCTACACCTTC. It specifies CASSSDQWVYYGYTF.

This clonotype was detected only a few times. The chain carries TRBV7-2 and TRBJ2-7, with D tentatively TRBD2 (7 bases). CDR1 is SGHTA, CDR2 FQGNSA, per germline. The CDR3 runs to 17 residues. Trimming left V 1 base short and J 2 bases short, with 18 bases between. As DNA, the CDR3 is TGTGCCAGCAGCTTAGGAGGGGGGGGTAGGTGGGCCTACGAGCAGTACTTC. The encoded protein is CASSLGGGGRWAYEQYF.

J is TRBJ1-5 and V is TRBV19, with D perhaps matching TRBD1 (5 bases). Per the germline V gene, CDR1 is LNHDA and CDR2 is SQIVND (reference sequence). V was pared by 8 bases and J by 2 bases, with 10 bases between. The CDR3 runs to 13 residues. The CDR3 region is CASQDSGNQPQHF. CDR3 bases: TGTGCCAGTCAAGACAGTGGCAATCAGCCCCAGCATTTT.

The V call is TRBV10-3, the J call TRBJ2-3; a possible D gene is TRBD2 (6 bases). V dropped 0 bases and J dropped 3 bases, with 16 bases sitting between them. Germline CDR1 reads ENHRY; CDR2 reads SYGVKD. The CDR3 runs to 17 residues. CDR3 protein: CAISESRGGKVTDTQYF. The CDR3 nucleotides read TGTGCCATCAGTGAGTCGCGAGGAGGGAAGGTGACAGATACGCAGTATTTT.

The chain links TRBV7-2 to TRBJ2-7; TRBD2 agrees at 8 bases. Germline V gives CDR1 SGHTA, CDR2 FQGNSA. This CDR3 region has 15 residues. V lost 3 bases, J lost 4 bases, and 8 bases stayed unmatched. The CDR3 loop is CASSFQRGFLYEQYF. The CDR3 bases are TGTGCCAGCAGCTTCCAGCGGGGGTTTCTTTACGAGCAGTACTTC.

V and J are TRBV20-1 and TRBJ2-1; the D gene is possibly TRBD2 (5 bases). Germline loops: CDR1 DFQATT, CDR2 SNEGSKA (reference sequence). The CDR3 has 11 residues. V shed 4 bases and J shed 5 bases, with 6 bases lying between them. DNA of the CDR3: TGCAGTGCTACCGGGGACAATGAGCAGTTCTTC. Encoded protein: CSATGDNEQFF.